Below, one TCR beta chain is given with its context. Its antigen is currently unknown. PCR primers comprised 60 Vbeta and 13 Jbeta primers. The assay was immunoSEQ multiplex PCR, and TCRdb's table has in-frame clones only and misses some. The sample contains 95,000 to 110,000 clones, 65% to 85% of which appear only once. The data are from a study of cytomegalovirus exposure and HLA in healthy donors. Broader study findings: Later analysis identified around 15,000 TCR beta sequences associated with HLA alleles, using a false discovery rate threshold of 0.05. The productive fraction for most TCR beta V segments was about 90% or about 30% in an earlier analysis. CMV serostatus stood as the only immune exposure information on hand. Later analysis found that TCR beta chains associated with HLA were more clonally expanded than other, equally common chains.

The CDR3 has 20 amino acids. Trimming cost V 3 bases and J 3 bases; bases outside gene matches: 16. Germline-derived CDR1 and CDR2 are LNHDA and SQIVND (reference sequence). The chain links TRBV19 to TRBJ2-4, with 11 nucleotides matching TRBD1. The sample was PBMCs. The receptor's source is a man aged 45-60 years in good health and CMV-seropositive. CDR3 sequence reads: CASSIEGVPTGQGDKNIQYF. CDR3 in DNA: TGTGCCAGTAGTATCGAGGGGGTACCCACGGGACAGGGGGACAAAAACATTCAGTACTTC.